The source of this T cell receptor (beta chain) is a study of cytomegalovirus exposure and HLA in healthy donors. Study-level results: For presence/absence analyses, sequencing depth was assumed to be roughly uniform across donors.

Primers included in the PCR were 60 Vbeta and 13 Jbeta primers. TCRdb's table, derived via immunoSEQ multiplex PCR, lists solely in-frame clones and lacks some. The sample contains approximately 110,000 clones, just under 75% of which appear only once. A remark on this clone: Its antigen is unknown.

Sequencing input: PBMCs. This sequence was found in a man aged 50-59 years in good health and CMV-seropositive.

The CDR3 spells CASRSRPSGGTTDTQYF. In nucleotides, the CDR3 is TGCGCCAGCAGGTCCCGGCCTAGCGGGGGGACCACAGATACGCAGTATTTT. The gene calls are TRBV5-1 and TRBJ2-3; TRBD2 matches at 11 bases. Germline loops: CDR1 SGHRS, CDR2 YFSETQ. The CDR3 runs to 17 residues. The V segment lost 5 bases and the J segment 2 bases; nucleotides outside the gene matches: 10.